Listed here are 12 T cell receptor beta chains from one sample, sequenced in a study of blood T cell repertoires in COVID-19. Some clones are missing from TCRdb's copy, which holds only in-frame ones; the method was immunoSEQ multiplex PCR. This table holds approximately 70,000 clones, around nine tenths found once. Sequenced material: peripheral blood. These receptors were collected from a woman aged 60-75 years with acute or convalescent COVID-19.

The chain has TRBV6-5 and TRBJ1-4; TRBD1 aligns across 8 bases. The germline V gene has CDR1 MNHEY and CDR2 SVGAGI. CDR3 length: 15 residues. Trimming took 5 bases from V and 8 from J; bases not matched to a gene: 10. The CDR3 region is CASSPRQGIREKLFF. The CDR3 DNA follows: TGTGCCAGCAGTCCTAGACAGGGGATCAGGGAAAAACTGTTTTTT.

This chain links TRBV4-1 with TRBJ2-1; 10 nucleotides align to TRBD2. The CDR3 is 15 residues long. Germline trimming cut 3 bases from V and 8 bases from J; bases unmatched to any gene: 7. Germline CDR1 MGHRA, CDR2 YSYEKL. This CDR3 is CASSHPGLASDEQFF. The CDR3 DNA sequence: TGCGCCAGCAGCCATCCGGGACTAGCGAGCGATGAGCAGTTCTTC.

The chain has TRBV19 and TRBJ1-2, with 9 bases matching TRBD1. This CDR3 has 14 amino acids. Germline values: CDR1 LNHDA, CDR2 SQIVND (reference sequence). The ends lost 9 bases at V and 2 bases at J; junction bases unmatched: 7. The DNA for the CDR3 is TGTGCCAGCGTTTGGGGACAGGGAAACTATGGCTACACCTTC. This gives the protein CASVWGQGNYGYTF.

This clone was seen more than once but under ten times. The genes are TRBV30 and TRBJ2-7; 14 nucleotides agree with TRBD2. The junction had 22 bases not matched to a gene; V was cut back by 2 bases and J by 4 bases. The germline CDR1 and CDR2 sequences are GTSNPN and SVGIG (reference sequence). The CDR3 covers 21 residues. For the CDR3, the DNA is TGTGCCTGGAGTCCGTCGACCGGGACTAGCGGGAGAGGGGGCGAGGGTTACGAGCAGTACGTC. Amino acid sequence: CAWSPSTGTSGRGGEGYEQYV.

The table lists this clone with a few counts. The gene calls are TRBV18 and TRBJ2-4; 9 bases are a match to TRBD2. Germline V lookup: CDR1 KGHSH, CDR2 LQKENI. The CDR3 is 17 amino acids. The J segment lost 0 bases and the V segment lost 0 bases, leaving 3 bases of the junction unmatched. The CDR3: CASSPPIAGVAKNIQYF. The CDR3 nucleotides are TGTGCCAGCTCACCACCGATAGCGGGGGTAGCCAAAAACATTCAGTACTTC.

In DNA form, the CDR3 reads TGTGCCAGCAGCTTAGGGCTAGCCGGGGAGCTGTTTTTT. Translated: CASSLGLAGELFF. J is TRBJ2-2 and V is TRBV7-2; D unclear. Trimming removed 1 base at V and 6 bases at J, with 6 bases between. The CDR3 totals 13 residues. CDR1 is SGHTA and CDR2 is FQGNSA in the germline V gene. The variable domain in full, with the rest retrieved from reference TRBV7-2 and TRBJ2-2, is GAGVSQSPSNKVTEKGKDVELRCDPISGHTALYWYRQSLGQGLEFLIYFQGNSAPDKSGLPSDRFSAERTGGSVSTLTIQRTQQEDSAVYLCASSLGLAGELFFGEGSRLTVL.

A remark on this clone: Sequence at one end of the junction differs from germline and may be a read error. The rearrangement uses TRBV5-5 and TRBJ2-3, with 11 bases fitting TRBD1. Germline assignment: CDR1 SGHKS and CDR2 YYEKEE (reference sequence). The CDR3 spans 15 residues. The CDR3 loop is CASSAGRGQGGSALF. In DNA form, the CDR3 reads TGTGCCAGCAGCGCGGGTCGGGGACAGGGGGGGTCGGCACTTTTT.

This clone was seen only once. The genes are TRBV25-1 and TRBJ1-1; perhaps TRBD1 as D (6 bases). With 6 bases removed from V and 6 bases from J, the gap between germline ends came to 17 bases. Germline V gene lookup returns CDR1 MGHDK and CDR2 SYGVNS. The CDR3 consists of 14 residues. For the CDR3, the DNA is TGTGCCAGCAGCCTAAGAGGGGGGGCATCTGAAGCTTTCTTT. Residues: CASSLRGGASEAFF.

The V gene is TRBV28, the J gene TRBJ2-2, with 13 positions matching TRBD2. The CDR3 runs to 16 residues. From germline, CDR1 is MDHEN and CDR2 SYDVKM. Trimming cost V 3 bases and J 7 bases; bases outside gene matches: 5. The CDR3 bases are TGTGCCAGCAGTTTTACTAGCGGGGGGGCAGGCGGGGAGCTGTTTTTT. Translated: CASSFTSGGAGGELFF.

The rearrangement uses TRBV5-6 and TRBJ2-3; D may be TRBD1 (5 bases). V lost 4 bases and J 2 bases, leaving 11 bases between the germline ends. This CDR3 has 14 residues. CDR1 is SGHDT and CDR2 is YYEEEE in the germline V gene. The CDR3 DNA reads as TGTGCCAGCAGCCAGGGTCCCATCACAGATACGCAGTATTTT. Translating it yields CASSQGPITDTQYF.

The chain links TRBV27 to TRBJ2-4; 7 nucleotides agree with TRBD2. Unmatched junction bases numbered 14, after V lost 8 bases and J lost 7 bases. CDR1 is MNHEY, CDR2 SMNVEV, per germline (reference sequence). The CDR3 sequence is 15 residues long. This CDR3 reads CASGLSGGRRNIQYF. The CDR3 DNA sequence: TGTGCCAGCGGCCTATCCGGCGGGAGACGGAACATTCAGTACTTC.

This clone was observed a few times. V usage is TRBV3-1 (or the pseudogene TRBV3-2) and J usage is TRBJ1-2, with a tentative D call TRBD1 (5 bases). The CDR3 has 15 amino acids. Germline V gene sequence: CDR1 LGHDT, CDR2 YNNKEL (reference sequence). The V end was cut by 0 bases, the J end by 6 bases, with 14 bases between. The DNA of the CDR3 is TGTGCCAGCAGCCAAGATGGGACGGAGCGGGATGGCTACACCTTC. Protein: CASSQDGTERDGYTF.